These 13 T cell receptor beta chains came from one sample sequenced in a study of immune evolution from preneoplasia to lung adenocarcinoma. This table comes from immunoSEQ multiplex PCR, and its TCRdb copy is limited to in-frame clones, with some not included. The sample has some 1,900 clones, approximately 78% seen once. The sample consisted of FFPE atypical adenomatous hyperplasia tissue from the lung. Noted subset: atypical adenomatous hyperplasia (AAH), lung preneoplasia. These receptors all come from a person aged 70 to 85 with lung adenocarcinoma.

Of note for this clone: Compared with germline, one end of the junction differs, possibly owing to a read error. This chain connects TRBV7-7 to TRBJ2-7, with D perhaps matching TRBD1 or TRBD2 (5 bases each). CDR1 is SSHAT and CDR2 is FNYEAQ in the germline V gene (reference sequence). The CDR3 has 14 residues. Here the CDR3 reads CASSPGPVSYEQYF. The DNA of the CDR3 is TGTGCTAGCAGCCCGGGACCCGTGTCCTACGAGCAGTACTTC.

The V and J genes are TRBV18 and TRBJ2-1; 15 bases line up with TRBD2. Germline V lookup: CDR1 KGHSH, CDR2 LQKENI. The CDR3 is 16 amino acids. With V trimmed by 1 base and J by 7 bases, 2 bases remained unmatched. CDR3 DNA sequence: TGTGCCAGCTCACCACAGGGACTAGCGGGAGGTAATGAGCAGTTCTTC. Protein sequence: CASSPQGLAGGNEQFF.

The V and J genes are TRBV6-5 and TRBJ2-3, with D unresolved. Germline V gene data show CDR1 as MNHEY and CDR2 as SVGAGI. This CDR3 has 14 amino acids. Trimming pared 5 bases from V and 2 bases from J, leaving 11 bases between. DNA of the CDR3: TGTGCCAGCAGTATCTCTGCTAACACAGATACGCAGTATTTT. Translated, it gives CASSISANTDTQYF.

This chain links TRBV28 with TRBJ1-1, with D uncertain. CDR3 length equals 13 residues. In germline, CDR1 is MDHEN, CDR2 SYDVKM. V was cut by 4 bases and J by 5 bases, with 11 bases left in between. The CDR3 region has the DNA TGTGCCAGCAGTTCTGGGAGGGTTACTGAAGCTTTCTTT. Its translation: CASSSGRVTEAFF. Filled out from reference TRBV28 and TRBJ1-1, the complete variable domain reads DVKVTQSSRYLVKRTGEKVFLECVQDMDHENMFWYRQDPGLGLRLIYFSYDVKMKEKGDIPEGYSVSREKKERFSLILESASTNQTSMYLCASSSGRVTEAFFGQGTRLTVV.

This chain connects TRBV19 to TRBJ2-3, with 8 bases fitting TRBD1. The V segment lost 9 bases and the J segment 4 bases; nucleotides outside the gene matches: 6. Germline assignment: CDR1 LNHDA and CDR2 SQIVND (reference sequence). The CDR3 is 13 residues long. The CDR3 here is CASKDRAPDTQYF. For the CDR3, the DNA is TGTGCCAGCAAGGACAGGGCCCCAGATACGCAGTATTTT.

The chain links TRBV5-1 to TRBJ2-3, with 7 nucleotides matching TRBD2. Germline trimming cut 4 bases from V and 2 bases from J; bases unmatched to any gene: 4. The CDR3 sequence is 14 residues long. The germline CDR1 and CDR2 sequences are SGHRS and YFSETQ. The CDR3, as DNA: TGCGCCAGCAGCCCGGGGGGATACACAGATACGCAGTATTTT. Its translation is CASSPGGYTDTQYF. Full variable domain (missing parts from reference TRBV5-1 and TRBJ2-3): KAGVTQTPRYLIKTRGQQVTLSCSPISGHRSVSWYQQTPGQGLQFLFEYFSETQRNKGNFPGRFSGRQFSNSRSEMNVSTLELGDSALYLCASSPGGYTDTQYFGPGTRLTVL.

The chain has TRBV5-1 and TRBJ1-1; a possible D gene is TRBD1 (6 bases). Germline V gene lookup returns CDR1 SGHRS and CDR2 YFSETQ. This CDR3 comprises 15 residues. Trimming cost V 2 bases and J 3 bases, with 14 bases left between them. The chain's CDR3 is CASSFQGRGDTEAFF. CDR3 DNA: TGCGCCAGCAGCTTTCAGGGGCGGGGGGACACTGAAGCTTTCTTT.

The chain uses TRBV7-9 and TRBJ2-3, with 9 nucleotides matching TRBD2. Looked up from germline, CDR1 is SEHNR and CDR2 is FQNEAQ (reference sequence). With V trimmed by 0 bases and J by 2 bases, 3 bases remained unmatched. This CDR3 contains 16 residues. CDR3 DNA: TGTGCCAGCAGCTTAGCAGCGGGAGGAGACACAGATACGCAGTATTTT. It encodes CASSLAAGGDTDTQYF.

The CDR3 nucleotides are TGTGCCAGCAGTGACGCGTCGATCTCTGCAGATACGCAGTATTTT. The encoded protein is CASSDASISADTQYF. This rearrangement joins TRBV2 to TRBJ2-3; no clear D. With 3 bases removed from V and 4 bases from J, the gap between germline ends came to 14 bases. Germline lookup yields CDR1 SNHLY and CDR2 FYNNEI. The CDR3 is made up of 15 amino acids.

As regards this clone: The final CDR3 position lacks the conserved phenylalanine or tryptophan, pointing to a likely read error. Because the CDR3's place on the DNA is in doubt, the DNA is left out and the CDR3 is given as listed by TCRdb. The rearrangement uses TRBV4-1 and TRBJ1-2. The CDR3 length equals 12 residues, ends included. Germline V lookup: CDR1 MGHRA, CDR2 YSYEKL. This chain's CDR3 is CASSQDAGSATL.

This chain joins TRBV6-1 and TRBJ2-5, with 7 bases aligning to TRBD2. Germline V lookup: CDR1 MNHNS, CDR2 SASEGT. The CDR3 sequence is 15 residues long. V was clipped by 3 bases and J by 5 bases; unmatched bases: 9. CDR3 amino acids: CASSETSGGSETQYF. The DNA of the CDR3 is TGTGCCAGCAGTGAGACTTCTGGCGGGAGTGAGACCCAGTACTTC.

The V and J genes are TRBV29-1 and TRBJ2-5; TRBD1 matches 7 bases. Trimming cost V 4 bases and J 0 bases; bases outside gene matches: 5. Germline V gives CDR1 SQVTM, CDR2 ANQGSEA. The CDR3 totals 14 residues. The CDR3 nucleotides read TGCAGCGTTGTGTGGACAGGACACCAAGAGACCCAGTACTTC. Translation gives CSVVWTGHQETQYF.

This clone appeared once. The chain is built from TRBV11-2 and TRBJ2-7, with TRBD1 matching over 10 bases. This CDR3 is 16 amino acids long. V dropped 5 bases and J dropped 4; count of bases not matched to a gene: 11. From germline, CDR1 is SGHAT and CDR2 FQNNGV. In nucleotides, the CDR3 is TGTGCCAGCAGCCCAGATAAAGACAGGGGGCTTTACGAGCAGTACTTC. This codes for CASSPDKDRGLYEQYF.